This T cell receptor (beta chain) stems from a study of cytomegalovirus exposure and HLA in healthy donors. General observations from the study: Some V segments could not be told apart, so they were left out, TRBV6-2 and TRBV6-3 among them. There were 150 to 200 TCR beta chains listed as cytomegalovirus-associated. Three CMV-associated chains were confirmed in vitro to be specific for CMV antigens.

As concerns this clone: Its specificity is not known.

Primers included in the PCR were 60 Vbeta and 13 Jbeta primers. Libraries were prepared by immunoSEQ multiplex PCR; TCRdb keeps only in-frame clonotypes and omits some of them. The data contain approximately 150,000 clones, around 72% of them seen just once; the ten biggest clones take up approximately 2%. V was cut by 4 bases and J by 0 bases, with 10 bases left in between. This CDR3 comprises 14 residues. Per the germline V gene, CDR1 is GTSNPN and CDR2 is SVGIG (reference sequence). The rearrangement uses TRBV30 and TRBJ2-1; D gene ambiguous. The sequence was obtained from a man aged 35-49 years in good health and CMV-seronegative. The sample consisted of PBMCs. Here the CDR3 DNA reads TGTGCCTGGAAACTACCTCTCTCCTACAATGAGCAGTTCTTC. Translated: CAWKLPLSYNEQFF.